This record concerns one TCR beta chain sequence. TCRdb's copy holds only in-frame clones and misses some; the assay was immunoSEQ multiplex PCR. This sample carries 83,000 or so clones, 86% of them seen once, and the ten largest clones take 8.7%. The V and J ends lost 4 bases and 3 bases respectively, with 16 bases between them. Germline V gene sequence: CDR1 LGHNA, CDR2 YSLEER. The CDR3 runs 16 residues. These data are taken from a study of T cell responses to AZD1222 COVID-19 vaccine. This TCR derives from an adult in good health. The source was peripheral blood, collected on day 0 of AZD1222 vaccination. The chain employs TRBV4-3 and TRBJ1-3; D gene unclear. The CDR3 bases are TGCGCCAGCAGCCCGGGCTGGGGTATACGTGGAAACACCATATATTTT. This codes for CASSPGWGIRGNTIYF.